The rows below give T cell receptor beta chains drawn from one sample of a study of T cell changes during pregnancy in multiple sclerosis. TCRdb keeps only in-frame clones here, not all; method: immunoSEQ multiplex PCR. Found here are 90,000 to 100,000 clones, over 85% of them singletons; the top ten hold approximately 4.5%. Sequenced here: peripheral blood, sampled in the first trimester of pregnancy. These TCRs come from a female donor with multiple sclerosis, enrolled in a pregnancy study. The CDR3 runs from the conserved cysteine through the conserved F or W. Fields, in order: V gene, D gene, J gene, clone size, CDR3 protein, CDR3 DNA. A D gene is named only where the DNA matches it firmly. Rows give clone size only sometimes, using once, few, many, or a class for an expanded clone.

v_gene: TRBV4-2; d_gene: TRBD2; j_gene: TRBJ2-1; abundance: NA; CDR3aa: CASSQGEGRGSSYNEQFF; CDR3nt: TGTGCCAGCAGCCAAGGGGAGGGGCGGGGGAGCTCCTACAATGAGCAGTTCTTC
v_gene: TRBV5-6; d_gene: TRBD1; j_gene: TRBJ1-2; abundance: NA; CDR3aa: CASSLVDRGYGYTF; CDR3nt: TGTGCCAGCAGCTTGGTGGACAGGGGATACGGCTACACCTTC
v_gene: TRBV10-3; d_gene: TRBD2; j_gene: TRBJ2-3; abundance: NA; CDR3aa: CAISEIRGGADTQYF; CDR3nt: TGTGCCATCAGTGAGATCCGGGGGGGCGCAGATACGCAGTATTTT
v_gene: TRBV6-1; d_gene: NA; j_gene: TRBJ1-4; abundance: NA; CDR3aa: CASSEHNEKLFF; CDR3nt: TGTGCCAGCAGTGAACATAATGAAAAACTGTTTTTT
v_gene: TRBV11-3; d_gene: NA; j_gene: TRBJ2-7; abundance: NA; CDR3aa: CASSSSTTGTAYEQYF; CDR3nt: TGTGCCAGCAGCTCCTCAACCACAGGTACGGCCTACGAGCAGTACTTC
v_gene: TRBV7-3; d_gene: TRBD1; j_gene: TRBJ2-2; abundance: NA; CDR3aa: CASSLILGGDRFGGELFF; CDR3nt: TGTGCCAGCAGCTTAATTCTTGGCGGGGACAGGTTCGGCGGGGAGCTGTTTTTT
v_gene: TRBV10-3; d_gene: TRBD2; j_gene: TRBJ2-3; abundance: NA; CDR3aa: CAIRDRAGGTTDTQYF; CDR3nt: TGTGCCATCAGGGATCGGGCGGGGGGCACCACAGATACGCAGTATTTT
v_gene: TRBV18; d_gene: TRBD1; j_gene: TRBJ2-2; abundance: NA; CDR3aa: CASSLGQGAIGTGELFF; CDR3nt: TGTGCCAGCTCCCTAGGACAGGGGGCAATCGGGACCGGGGAGCTGTTTTTT
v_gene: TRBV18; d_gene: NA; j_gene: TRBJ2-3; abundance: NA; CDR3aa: CASSTRGLITDTQYF; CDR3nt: TGTGCCAGCTCGACGAGGGGACTTATCACAGATACGCAGTATTTT
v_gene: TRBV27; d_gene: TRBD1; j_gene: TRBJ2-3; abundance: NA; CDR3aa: CATGGTGAYLRDTQYF; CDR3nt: TGTGCCACCGGCGGGACAGGGGCCTATCTGCGAGATACGCAGTATTTT
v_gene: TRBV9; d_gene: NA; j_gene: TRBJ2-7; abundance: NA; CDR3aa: CASSVGQLSYEQYF; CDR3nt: TGTGCCAGCAGCGTAGGACAGCTTTCCTACGAGCAGTACTTC
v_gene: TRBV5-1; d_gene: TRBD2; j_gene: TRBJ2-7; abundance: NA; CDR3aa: CASSFSTLAGGQFYEQYF; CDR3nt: TGCGCCAGCAGCTTTTCCACTCTAGCGGGGGGGCAATTCTACGAGCAGTACTTC
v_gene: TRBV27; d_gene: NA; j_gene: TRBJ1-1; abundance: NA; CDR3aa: CASTPLGAGNTEAFF; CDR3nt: TGTGCCAGCACCCCTTTAGGGGCAGGGAACACTGAAGCTTTCTTT
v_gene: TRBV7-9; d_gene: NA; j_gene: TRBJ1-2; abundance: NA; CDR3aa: CASTPQGNYGYTF; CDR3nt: TGTGCCAGCACCCCCCAGGGGAACTATGGCTACACCTTC
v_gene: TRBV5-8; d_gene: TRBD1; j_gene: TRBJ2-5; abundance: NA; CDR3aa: CASSLGTGQETQYF; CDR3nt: TGTGCCAGCAGCTTGGGGACAGGCCAAGAGACCCAGTACTTC
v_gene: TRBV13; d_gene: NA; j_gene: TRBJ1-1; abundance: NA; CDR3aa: CASRFTRGKEAFF; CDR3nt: TGTGCCAGCAGATTCACAAGGGGTAAGGAAGCTTTCTTT
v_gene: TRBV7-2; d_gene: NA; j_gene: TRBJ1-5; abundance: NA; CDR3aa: CASSTRQASGQPQHF; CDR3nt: TGTGCCAGCAGCACCCGACAGGCCTCGGGGCAGCCCCAGCATTTT
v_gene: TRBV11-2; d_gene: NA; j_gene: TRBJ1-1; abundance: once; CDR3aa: CASSFGQNEAFF; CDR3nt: TGTGCCAGCAGCTTTGGACAGAATGAAGCTTTCTTT
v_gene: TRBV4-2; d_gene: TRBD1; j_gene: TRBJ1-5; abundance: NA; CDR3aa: CASSQPDREVQPQHF; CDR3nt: TGTGCCAGCAGCCAACCTGACAGGGAGGTTCAGCCCCAGCATTTT
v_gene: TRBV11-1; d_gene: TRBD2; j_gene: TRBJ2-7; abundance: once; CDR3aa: CASSLIRGGDEQYF; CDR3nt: TGTGCCAGCAGCTTAATCCGGGGGGGCGATGAGCAGTACTTC
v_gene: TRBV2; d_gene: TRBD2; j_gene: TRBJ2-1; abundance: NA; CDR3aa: CASSEGGGYNEQFF; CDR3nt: TGTGCCAGCAGTGAAGGCGGGGGCTACAATGAGCAGTTCTTC
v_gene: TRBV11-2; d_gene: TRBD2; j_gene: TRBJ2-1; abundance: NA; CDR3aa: CASIGQLAGAKNEQFF; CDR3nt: TGTGCCAGCATCGGGCAACTAGCGGGGGCCAAGAATGAGCAGTTCTTC
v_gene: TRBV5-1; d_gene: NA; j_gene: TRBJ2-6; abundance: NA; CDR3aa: CASSNGQHSGANVLTF; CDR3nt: TGCGCCAGCAGCAATGGACAGCACTCTGGGGCCAACGTCCTGACTTTC
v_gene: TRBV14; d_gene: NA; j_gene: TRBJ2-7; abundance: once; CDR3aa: CASSQVRGYEQYF; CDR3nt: TGTGCCAGCAGCCAAGTTAGGGGCTACGAGCAGTACTTC
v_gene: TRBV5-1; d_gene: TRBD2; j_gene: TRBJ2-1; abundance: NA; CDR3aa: CASSLAGGPNNEQFF; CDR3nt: TGCGCCAGCAGCTTGGCGGGGGGGCCGAACAATGAGCAGTTCTTC
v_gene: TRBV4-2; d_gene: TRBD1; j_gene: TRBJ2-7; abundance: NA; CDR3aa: CASSPGQGSYEQYF; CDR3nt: TGTGCCAGCAGCCCAGGACAGGGTTCCTACGAGCAGTACTTC
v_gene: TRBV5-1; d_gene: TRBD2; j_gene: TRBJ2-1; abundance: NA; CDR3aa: CASSLIAGNNEQFF; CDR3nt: TGCGCCAGCAGCTTGATAGCGGGCAACAATGAGCAGTTCTTC
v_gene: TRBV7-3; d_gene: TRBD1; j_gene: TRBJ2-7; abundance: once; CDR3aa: CASSSGTGGSEQYF; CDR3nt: TGTGCCAGCAGCTCCGGGACAGGAGGCTCCGAGCAGTACTTC
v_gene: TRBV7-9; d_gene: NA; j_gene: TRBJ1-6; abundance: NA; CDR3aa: CASSGGRPPLHF; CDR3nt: TGTGCCAGCTCGGGGGGACGTCCACCCCTCCACTTT
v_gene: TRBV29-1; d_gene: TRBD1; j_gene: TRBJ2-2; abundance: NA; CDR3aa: CSAKGQVLTGELFF; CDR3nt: TGCAGCGCAAAGGGACAGGTTCTTACCGGGGAGCTGTTTTTT